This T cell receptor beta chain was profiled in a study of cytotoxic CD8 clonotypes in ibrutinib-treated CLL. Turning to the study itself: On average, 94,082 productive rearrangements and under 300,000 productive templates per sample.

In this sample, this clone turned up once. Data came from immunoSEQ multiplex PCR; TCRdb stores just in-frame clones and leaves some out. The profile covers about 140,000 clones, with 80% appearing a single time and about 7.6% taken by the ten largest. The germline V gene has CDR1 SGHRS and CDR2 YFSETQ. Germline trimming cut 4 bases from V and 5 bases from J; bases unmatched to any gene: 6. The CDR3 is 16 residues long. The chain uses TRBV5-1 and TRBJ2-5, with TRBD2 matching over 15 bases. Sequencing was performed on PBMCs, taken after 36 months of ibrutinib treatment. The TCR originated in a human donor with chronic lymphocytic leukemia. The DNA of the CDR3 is TGCGCCAGCAGCCAGGGACTAGCGGGGGGCCGGGAGACCCAGTACTTC. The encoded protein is CASSQGLAGGRETQYF.